This T cell receptor (beta chain) is from a study of chemoradiotherapy in HPV16-positive cancers. Deletions cut 3 bases from V and 5 bases from J, with 16 bases between. Germline V gene sequence: CDR1 LNHDA, CDR2 SQIVND (reference sequence). The CDR3 is made up of 15 amino acids. Assay used: immunoSEQ multiplex PCR; TCRdb lists only in-frame clones, some missing. The sample lists approximately 20,000 clones; approximately 84% were seen once. The receptor comes from a human donor with HPV-associated anogenital cancer. The V call is TRBV19, the J call TRBJ1-1, with TRBD1 as a possible D gene (6 bases). Sequenced here: blood, sampled from a patient who underwent chemoradiotherapy. The DNA of the CDR3 is TGTGCCAGTAGTATTGGACCCAGGGGCCTAACTGAAGCTTTCTTT. It is translated as CASSIGPRGLTEAFF.